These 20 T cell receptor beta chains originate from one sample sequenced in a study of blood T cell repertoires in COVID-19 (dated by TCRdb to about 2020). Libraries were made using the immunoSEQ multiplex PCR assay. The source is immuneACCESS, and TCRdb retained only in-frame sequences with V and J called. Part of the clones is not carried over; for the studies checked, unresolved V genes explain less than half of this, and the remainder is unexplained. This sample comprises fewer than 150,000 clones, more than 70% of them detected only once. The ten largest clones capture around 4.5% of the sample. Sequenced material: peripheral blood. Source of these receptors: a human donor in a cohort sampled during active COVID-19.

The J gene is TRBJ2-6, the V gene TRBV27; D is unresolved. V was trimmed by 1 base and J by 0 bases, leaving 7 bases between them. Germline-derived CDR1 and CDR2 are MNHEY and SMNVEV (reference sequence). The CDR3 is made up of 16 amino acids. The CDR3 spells CASSLWRPSGANVLTF. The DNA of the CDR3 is TGTGCCAGCAGTTTATGGAGACCCTCTGGGGCCAACGTCCTGACTTTC.

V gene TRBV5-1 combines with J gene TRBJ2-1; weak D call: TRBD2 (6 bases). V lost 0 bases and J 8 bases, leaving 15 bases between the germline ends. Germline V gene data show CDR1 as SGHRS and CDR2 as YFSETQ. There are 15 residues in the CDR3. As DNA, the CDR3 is TGCGCCAGCAGCTTGGTGGGCATCCCGGGGGATGAGCAGTTCTTC. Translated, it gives CASSLVGIPGDEQFF.

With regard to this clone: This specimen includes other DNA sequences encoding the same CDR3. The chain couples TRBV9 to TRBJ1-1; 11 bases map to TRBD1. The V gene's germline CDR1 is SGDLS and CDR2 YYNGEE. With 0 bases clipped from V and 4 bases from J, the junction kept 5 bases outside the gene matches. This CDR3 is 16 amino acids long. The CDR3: CASSVGTGGGGTEAFF. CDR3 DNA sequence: TGTGCCAGCAGCGTAGGGACAGGGGGCGGCGGCACTGAAGCTTTCTTT. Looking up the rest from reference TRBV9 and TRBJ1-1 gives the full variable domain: DSGVTQTPKHLITATGQRVTLRCSPRSGDLSVYWYQQSLDQGLQFLIQYYNGEERAKGNILERFSAQQFPDLHSELNLSSLELGDSALYFCASSVGTGGGGTEAFFGQGTRLTVV.

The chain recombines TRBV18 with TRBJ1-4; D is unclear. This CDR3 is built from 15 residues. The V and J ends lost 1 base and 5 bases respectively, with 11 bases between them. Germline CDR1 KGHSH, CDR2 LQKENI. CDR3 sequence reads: CASSPRPGKNEKLFF. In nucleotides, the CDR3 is TGTGCCAGCTCACCACGACCGGGAAAGAATGAAAAACTGTTTTTT.

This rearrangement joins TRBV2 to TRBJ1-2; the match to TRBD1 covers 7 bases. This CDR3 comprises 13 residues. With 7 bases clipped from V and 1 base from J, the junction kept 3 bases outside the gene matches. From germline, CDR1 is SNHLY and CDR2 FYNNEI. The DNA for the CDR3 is TGTGCCAGCATAGGACAGGATAACTATGGCTACACCTTC. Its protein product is CASIGQDNYGYTF.

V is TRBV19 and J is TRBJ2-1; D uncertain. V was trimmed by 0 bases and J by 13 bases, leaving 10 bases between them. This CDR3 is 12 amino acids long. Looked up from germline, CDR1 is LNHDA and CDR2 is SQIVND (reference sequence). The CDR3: CASSIDHGSQFF. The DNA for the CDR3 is TGTGCCAGTAGTATAGATCACGGGTCTCAGTTCTTC.

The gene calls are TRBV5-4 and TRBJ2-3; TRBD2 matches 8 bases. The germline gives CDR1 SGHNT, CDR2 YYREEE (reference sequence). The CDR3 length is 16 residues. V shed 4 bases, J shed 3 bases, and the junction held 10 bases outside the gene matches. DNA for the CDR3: TGTGCCAGCAGCCCCGGGGGGGCCGTTGGTACAGATACGCAGTATTTT. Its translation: CASSPGGAVGTDTQYF.

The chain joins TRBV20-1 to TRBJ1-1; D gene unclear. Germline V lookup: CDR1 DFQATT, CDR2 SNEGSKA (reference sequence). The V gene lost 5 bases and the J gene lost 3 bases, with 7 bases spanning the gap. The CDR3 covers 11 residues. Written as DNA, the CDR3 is TGCAGTGCTCAATCGGACACTGAAGCTTTCTTT. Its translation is CSAQSDTEAFF.

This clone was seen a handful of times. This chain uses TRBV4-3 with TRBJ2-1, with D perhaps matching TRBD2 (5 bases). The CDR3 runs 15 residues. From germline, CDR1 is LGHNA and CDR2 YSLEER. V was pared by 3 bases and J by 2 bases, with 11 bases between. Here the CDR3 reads CASSHLSGAYNEQFF. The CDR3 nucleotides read TGCGCCAGCAGCCATTTGAGCGGCGCCTACAATGAGCAGTTCTTC.

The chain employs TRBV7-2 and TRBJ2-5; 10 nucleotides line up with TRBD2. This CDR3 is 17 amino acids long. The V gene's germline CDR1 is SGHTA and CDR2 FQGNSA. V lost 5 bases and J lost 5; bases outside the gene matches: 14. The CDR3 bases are TGTGCCAGCAGCCCCATACCCCCTACTAGCGGGACCGAGACCCAGTACTTC. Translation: CASSPIPPTSGTETQYF.

In nucleotides, the CDR3 is TGTGCCAGCAGCCAAACCACGGGGGGCTACACCTTC. Encoded protein: CASSQTTGGYTF. The chain links TRBV3-1 (or the pseudogene TRBV3-2) to TRBJ1-2; D gene unclear. CDR3 size: 12 residues. Trimming left V 2 bases short and J 8 bases short, with 9 bases between. In germline, CDR1 is LGHDT, CDR2 YNNKEL (reference sequence).

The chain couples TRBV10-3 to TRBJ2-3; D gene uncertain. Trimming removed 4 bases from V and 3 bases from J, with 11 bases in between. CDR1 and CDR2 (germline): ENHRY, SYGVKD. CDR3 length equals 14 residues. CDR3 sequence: CAISGPPETDTQYF. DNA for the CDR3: TGTGCCATCAGTGGGCCTCCGGAGACAGATACGCAGTATTTT.

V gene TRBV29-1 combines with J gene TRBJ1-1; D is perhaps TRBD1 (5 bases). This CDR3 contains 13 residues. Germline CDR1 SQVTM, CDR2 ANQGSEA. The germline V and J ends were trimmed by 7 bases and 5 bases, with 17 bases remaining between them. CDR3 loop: CSAFQGSGTEAFF. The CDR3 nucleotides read TGCAGCGCATTCCAGGGTTCGGGTACTGAAGCTTTCTTT.

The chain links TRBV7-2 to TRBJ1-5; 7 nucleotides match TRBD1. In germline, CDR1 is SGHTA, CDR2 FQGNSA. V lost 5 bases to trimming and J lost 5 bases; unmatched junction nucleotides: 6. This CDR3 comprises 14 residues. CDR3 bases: TGTGCCAGCAGCACCCGGACAGGTCATCAGCCCCAGCATTTT. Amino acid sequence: CASSTRTGHQPQHF.

The CDR3: CASRGTIEAFF. The CDR3 bases are TGTGCCAGCCGAGGTACAATTGAAGCTTTCTTT. This chain joins TRBV25-1 and TRBJ1-1; D is unresolved. Germline CDR1 reads MGHDK; CDR2 reads SYGVNS. Trimming left V 8 bases short and J 7 bases short, with 11 bases between. This CDR3 has 11 residues.

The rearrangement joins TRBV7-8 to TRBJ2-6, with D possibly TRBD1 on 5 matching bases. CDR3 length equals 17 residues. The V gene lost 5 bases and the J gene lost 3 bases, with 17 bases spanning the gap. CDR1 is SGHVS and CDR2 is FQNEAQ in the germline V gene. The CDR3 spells CASSRFQGTSGANVLTF. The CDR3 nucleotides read TGTGCCAGCAGCCGATTTCAGGGAACAAGTGGGGCCAACGTCCTGACTTTC. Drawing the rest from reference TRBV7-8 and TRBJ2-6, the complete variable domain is GAGVSQSPRYKVAKRGQDVALRCDPISGHVSLFWYQQALGQGPEFLTYFQNEAQLDKSGLPSDRFFAERPEGSVSTLKIQRTQQEDSAVYLCASSRFQGTSGANVLTFGAGSRLTVL.

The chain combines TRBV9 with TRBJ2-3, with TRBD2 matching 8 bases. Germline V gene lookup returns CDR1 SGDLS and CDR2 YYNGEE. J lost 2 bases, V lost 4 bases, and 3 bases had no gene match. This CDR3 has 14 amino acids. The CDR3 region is CASSPSGSTDTQYF. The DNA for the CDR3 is TGTGCCAGCAGCCCTAGCGGGTCCACAGATACGCAGTATTTT.

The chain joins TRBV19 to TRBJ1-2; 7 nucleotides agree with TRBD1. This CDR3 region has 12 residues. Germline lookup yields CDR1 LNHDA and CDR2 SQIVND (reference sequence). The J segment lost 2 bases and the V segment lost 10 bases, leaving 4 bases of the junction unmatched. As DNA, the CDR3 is TGTGCCACCGCGGACAGGAACTATGGCTACACCTTC. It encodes CATADRNYGYTF.

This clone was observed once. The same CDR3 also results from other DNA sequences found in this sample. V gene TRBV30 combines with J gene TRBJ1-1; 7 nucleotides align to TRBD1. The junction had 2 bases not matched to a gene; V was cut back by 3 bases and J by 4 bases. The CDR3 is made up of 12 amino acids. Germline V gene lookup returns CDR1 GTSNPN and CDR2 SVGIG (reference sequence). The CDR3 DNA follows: TGTGCCTGGAGCTCAGGGGGCACTGAAGCTTTCTTT. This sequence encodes CAWSSGGTEAFF. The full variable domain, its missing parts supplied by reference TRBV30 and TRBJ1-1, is SQTIHQWPATLVQPVGSPLSLECTVEGTSNPNLYWYRQAAGRGLQLLFYSVGIGQISSEVPQNLSASRPQDRQFILSSKKLLLSDSGFYLCAWSSGGTEAFFGQGTRLTVV.

The CDR3 DNA reads TGCAGTGCTAGTCTTTTGGGAGGGGGGCCGAATGAGCAGTTCTTC. Encoded protein: CSASLLGGGPNEQFF. The chain has TRBV20-1 and TRBJ2-1; possible D gene TRBD2, 7 bases. The germline V and J ends were trimmed by 3 bases and 7 bases, with 19 bases remaining between them. The V gene's germline CDR1 is DFQATT and CDR2 SNEGSKA (reference sequence). The CDR3 extends over 15 amino acids.